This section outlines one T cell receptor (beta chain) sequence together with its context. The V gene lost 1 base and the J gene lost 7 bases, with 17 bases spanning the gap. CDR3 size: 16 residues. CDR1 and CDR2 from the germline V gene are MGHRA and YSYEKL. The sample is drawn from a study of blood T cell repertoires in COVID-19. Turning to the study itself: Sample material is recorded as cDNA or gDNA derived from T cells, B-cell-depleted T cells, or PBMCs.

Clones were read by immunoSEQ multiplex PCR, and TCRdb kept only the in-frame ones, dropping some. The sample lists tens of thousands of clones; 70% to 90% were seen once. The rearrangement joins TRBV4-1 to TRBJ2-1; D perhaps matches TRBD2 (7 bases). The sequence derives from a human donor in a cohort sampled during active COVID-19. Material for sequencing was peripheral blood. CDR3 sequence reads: CASSQVGSGGQNEQFF. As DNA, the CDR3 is TGCGCCAGCAGCCAAGTCGGGTCCGGGGGGCAGAATGAGCAGTTCTTC.